What follows are 8 T cell receptor beta chains derived from one specimen sequenced in a study of shared clonotypes between healthy human individuals. TCRdb keeps only in-frame clones here, not all; method: immunoSEQ multiplex PCR. The sample lists approximately 1.5 million clones; around 98% were seen once. The sequenced sample consisted of naive CD4+ T cells sorted from blood. Subset reported: CD45RA+ positively selected. These receptors were taken from a man under 40 in good health.

The rearrangement uses TRBV2 and TRBJ2-7; TRBD2 is a possible D gene (6 bases). The CDR3 consists of 15 residues. The ends were cut back, 7 bases at V and 7 bases at J, with 23 bases in the middle. CDR1 and CDR2 (germline): SNHLY, FYNNEI. The CDR3 reads CASTPGGTVSREQYF. CDR3 sequence (DNA): TGTGCCAGCACCCCTGGAGGGACTGTGAGTCGGGAGCAGTACTTC.

This rearrangement joins TRBV18 to TRBJ1-4; a weak D match, TRBD1 (6 bases). From germline, CDR1 is KGHSH and CDR2 LQKENI. Trimming removed 3 bases from V and 8 bases from J, with 19 bases in between. The CDR3 has 16 residues. The CDR3 region is CASSPTRLTGQEKLFF. As DNA, the CDR3 is TGTGCCAGCTCACCGACCCGCCTGACAGGACAGGAAAAACTGTTTTTT.

As concerns this clone: Other DNA sequences in the sample encode the same CDR3. The rearrangement joins TRBV9 to TRBJ2-1; either TRBD1 or TRBD2 may supply D (5 bases each). Germline V CDR1 and CDR2: SGDLS, YYNGEE. The CDR3 loop spans 15 amino acids. The V and J ends lost 0 bases and 3 bases respectively, with 10 bases between them. Here the CDR3 reads CASSVEGDHYNEQFF. CDR3 bases: TGTGCCAGCAGCGTAGAAGGGGACCACTACAATGAGCAGTTCTTC.

V usage is TRBV28 and J usage is TRBJ2-7; D ambiguous. V was trimmed by 5 bases and J by 4 bases, leaving 6 bases between them. Germline V gene data show CDR1 as MDHEN and CDR2 as SYDVKM. There are 11 residues in the CDR3. CDR3 nucleotides: TGTGCCAGCAGTGACCCTTACGAGCAGTACTTC. Amino acid sequence: CASSDPYEQYF.

This clone was detected once. This chain joins TRBV15 and TRBJ2-1, with TRBD1 matching over 11 bases. The J segment lost 11 bases and the V segment lost 2 bases, leaving 14 bases of the junction unmatched. Germline V lookup: CDR1 LNHNV, CDR2 YYDKDF (reference sequence). This CDR3 region has 17 residues. CDR3 DNA sequence: TGTGCCACCAGCAGACCCAAGCGGACAGGGGGCTCCACCCAGCAGTTCTTC. Translating gives CATSRPKRTGGSTQQFF.

This clone was detected once. The chain couples TRBV28 to TRBJ2-7; tentatively, D is TRBD2 (6 bases). Germline CDR1 MDHEN, CDR2 SYDVKM. V lost 5 bases and J lost 0, with 14 bases in between. The CDR3 is 15 amino acids. The CDR3 DNA reads TGTGCCAGCAGTACCGGGGGACTCAGCTCCTACGAGCAGTACTTC. The encoded protein is CASSTGGLSSYEQYF.

The chain has TRBV7-9 and TRBJ2-5; TRBD2 agrees at 9 bases. In germline, CDR1 is SEHNR, CDR2 FQNEAQ (reference sequence). The J segment lost 2 bases and the V segment lost 2 bases, leaving 3 bases of the junction unmatched. The CDR3 spans 15 residues. This CDR3 is CASSLLAGKQETQYF. The DNA of the CDR3 is TGTGCCAGCAGCTTACTAGCGGGAAAACAAGAGACCCAGTACTTC.

The genes are TRBV6-4 and TRBJ2-3, with a possible D match to TRBD2 (5 bases). V shed 4 bases and J shed 0 bases, with 11 bases lying between them. The CDR3 is made up of 15 amino acids. In germline, CDR1 is MRHNA, CDR2 SNTAGT. CDR3 sequence (DNA): TGTGCCAGCAGTGGTCAGCCGGGAAGCACAGATACGCAGTATTTT. Protein: CASSGQPGSTDTQYF.